These 17 T cell receptor beta chains were sequenced from one sample in a study of blood T cell repertoires in COVID-19. Assay used: immunoSEQ multiplex PCR; TCRdb lists only in-frame clones, some missing. Altogether 24,000 or so clones are present, roughly 90% being singletons, with the ten largest covering over 15%. The sequenced material came from peripheral blood. The receptors come from a human donor with acute or convalescent COVID-19. The donor label of this sample is uncertain.

CDR3 protein: CASSITRPHTDTQYF. The CDR3 bases are TGCGCCAGCAGCATAACGCGCCCCCACACAGATACGCAGTATTTT. V is TRBV5-1 and J is TRBJ2-3; no clear D. The V gene lost 4 bases and the J gene lost 2 bases, with 14 bases spanning the gap. The CDR3 is 15 amino acids. Looked up from germline, CDR1 is SGHRS and CDR2 is YFSETQ. Combining the CDR3 with reference TRBV5-1 and TRBJ2-3 gives the whole variable domain KAGVTQTPRYLIKTRGQQVTLSCSPISGHRSVSWYQQTPGQGLQFLFEYFSETQRNKGNFPGRFSGRQFSNSRSEMNVSTLELGDSALYLCASSITRPHTDTQYFGPGTRLTVL.

The chain combines TRBV27 with TRBJ2-7, with D unclear. V lost 7 bases to trimming and J lost 4 bases, with 20 bases between them. The CDR3 is 15 amino acids. CDR1 and CDR2 from the germline V gene are MNHEY and SMNVEV (reference sequence). Written as DNA, the CDR3 is TGTGCCAGCACCCTGCGCCAACTCGAGATTTACGAGCAGTACTTC. Translated: CASTLRQLEIYEQYF.

The rearrangement joins TRBV25-1 to TRBJ1-6; D possibly corresponds to TRBD1 (6 bases). CDR1 and CDR2 (germline): MGHDK, SYGVNS. The CDR3 runs 15 residues. V lost 3 bases and J 4 bases, leaving 10 bases between the germline ends. CDR3 in DNA: TGTGCCAGCAGTGATCGAGGACAGTATAATTCACCCCTCCACTTT. It yields the protein CASSDRGQYNSPLHF.

This chain uses TRBV6-5 with TRBJ2-2, with TRBD1 as a possible D gene (6 bases). There are 14 residues in the CDR3. V was trimmed by 6 bases and J by 5 bases, leaving 13 bases between them. Looked up from germline, CDR1 is MNHEY and CDR2 is SVGAGI. The CDR3 bases are TGTGCCAGCAGAGGCAGGGGCAAAACCGGGGAGCTGTTTTTT. Encoded protein: CASRGRGKTGELFF.

The V call is TRBV6-5, the J call TRBJ1-6; 9 bases match TRBD1. The junction had 3 bases not matched to a gene; V was cut back by 4 bases and J by 2 bases. The CDR3 runs to 16 residues. Per the germline V gene, CDR1 is MNHEY and CDR2 is SVGAGI. CDR3 amino acids: CASSSRQGAYNSPLHF. The CDR3 region has the DNA TGTGCCAGCAGTTCACGACAGGGGGCCTATAATTCACCCCTCCACTTT.

The gene calls are TRBV30 and TRBJ1-5; 12 positions match TRBD1. The CDR3 is 16 amino acids. The J segment lost 5 bases and the V segment lost 1 base, leaving 6 bases of the junction unmatched. The germline gives CDR1 GTSNPN, CDR2 SVGIG (reference sequence). The CDR3 sequence: CAWSAAGTGGDQPQHF. CDR3 DNA: TGTGCCTGGAGTGCCGCTGGGACAGGGGGCGATCAGCCCCAGCATTTT. The full variable domain, rest sourced from reference TRBV30 and TRBJ1-5, is SQTIHQWPATLVQPVGSPLSLECTVEGTSNPNLYWYRQAAGRGLQLLFYSVGIGQISSEVPQNLSASRPQDRQFILSSKKLLLSDSGFYLCAWSAAGTGGDQPQHFGDGTRLSIL.

This chain links TRBV11-2 with TRBJ2-3; TRBD1 aligns across 8 bases. Trimming at V came to 0 bases and at J to 3 bases, leaving 11 bases not matched to a gene. Germline V CDR1 and CDR2: SGHAT, FQNNGV. This CDR3 is built from 18 residues. The CDR3 DNA reads as TGTGCCAGCAGCTTAGATCTAGGTTTAACAGGGGGGACAGATACGCAGTATTTT. Protein product: CASSLDLGLTGGTDTQYF.

This chain uses TRBV21-1 with TRBJ2-2; TRBD2, the D gene given by the table, was not confirmed from the DNA. TRBV21-1 represents a pseudogene. The CDR3 spans 15 residues. This chain's CDR3 is CASYNQAGGLEELFF. In DNA form, the CDR3 reads TGTGCCAGCTATAACCAAGCGGGGGGGCTAGAGGAGCTGTTTTTT.

CDR3: CASSPLRVEGYTF. DNA of the CDR3: TGTGCCAGCAGTCCCCTCAGGGTGGAGGGCTACACCTTC. The V and J genes are TRBV6-1 and TRBJ1-2; D perhaps matches TRBD1 (5 bases). V lost 5 bases to trimming and J lost 8 bases, with 15 bases between them. Germline CDR1 reads MNHNS; CDR2 reads SASEGT. This CDR3 region has 13 residues.

The J gene is TRBJ2-7, the V gene TRBV7-2; 8 positions match TRBD1. The CDR3 is 15 residues long. With V trimmed by 5 bases and J by 0 bases, 6 bases remained unmatched. Germline V CDR1 and CDR2: SGHTA, FQGNSA. For the CDR3, the DNA is TGTGCCAGCAGCCGGGGGACAGGCAGCTCCTACGAGCAGTACTTC. It specifies CASSRGTGSSYEQYF.

The genes are TRBV11-2 and TRBJ2-3, with 11 positions matching TRBD1. The germline V gene has CDR1 SGHAT and CDR2 FQNNGV. The trim removed 5 bases at V and 3 bases at J, leaving 4 bases unmatched. The CDR3 contains 15 residues. The CDR3 spells CASSPGQGGTDTQYF. The CDR3 DNA reads TGTGCCAGCAGCCCGGGACAGGGGGGGACAGATACGCAGTATTTT.

The chain carries TRBV3-1 (or the pseudogene TRBV3-2) and TRBJ2-3; 12 bases are a match to TRBD2. CDR1 is LGHDT and CDR2 is YNNKEL in the germline V gene (reference sequence). The CDR3 runs 17 residues. J lost 4 bases, V lost 4 bases, and 9 bases had no gene match. For the CDR3, the DNA is TGTGCCAGCAGCCCCCGACTAGCGGGAGATGGCTCAGATACGCAGTATTTT. Its translation is CASSPRLAGDGSDTQYF.

In this sample, this clone turned up once. This chain uses TRBV3-1 (or the pseudogene TRBV3-2) with TRBJ1-5, with 7 positions matching TRBD1. The CDR3 loop spans 17 amino acids. Germline CDR1 and CDR2: LGHDT and YNNKEL (reference sequence). The V and J ends lost 1 base and 0 bases, in that order; junction bases with no gene match: 6. CDR3 amino acids: CASSQVPGGNSNQPQHF. The CDR3 nucleotides read TGTGCCAGCAGCCAAGTTCCAGGGGGAAATAGCAATCAGCCCCAGCATTTT.

The V and J genes are TRBV19 and TRBJ1-6; D unclear. This CDR3 has 12 residues. Germline V gives CDR1 LNHDA, CDR2 SQIVND (reference sequence). The ends were cut back, 6 bases at V and 10 bases at J, with 10 bases in the middle. The CDR3 nucleotides are TGTGCCAGTAGCCCTCCAGGATCACCCCTCCACTTT. This sequence encodes CASSPPGSPLHF.

V and J are TRBV7-9 and TRBJ2-1; 10 bases fit TRBD1. CDR1 is SEHNR, CDR2 FQNEAQ, per germline (reference sequence). This CDR3 has 16 amino acids. V was pared by 4 bases and J by 9 bases, with 12 bases of the junction left unmatched. CDR3 sequence (DNA): TGTGCCAGCAGCTACTACGGGACAGGGGTTAGTAGTGAGCAGTTCTTC. Translating gives CASSYYGTGVSSEQFF.

The chain joins TRBV18 to TRBJ2-3, with D maybe TRBD1 (5 bases). This CDR3 is built from 12 residues. Germline V CDR1 and CDR2: KGHSH, LQKENI. The V gene lost 3 bases and the J gene lost 5 bases, with 6 bases spanning the gap. CDR3 in amino acids: CASSPTGDTQYF. CDR3 nucleotides: TGTGCCAGCTCACCTACAGGAGATACGCAGTATTTT.

The chain combines TRBV27 with TRBJ2-1, with TRBD1 matching 10 bases. The V and J ends lost 5 bases and 6 bases, in that order; junction bases with no gene match: 16. Per germline, CDR1 MNHEY and CDR2 SMNVEV (reference sequence). There are 18 residues in the CDR3. CDR3 sequence (DNA): TGTGCCAGCAGTCCAATTCTTGGGGTTGGGACAGGGGTCAATGAGCAGTTCTTC. Residues: CASSPILGVGTGVNEQFF.